Here is one TCR beta chain with its context. TCRdb re-analysed the 5' RACE reads in MiXCR, keeping a single row per CDR3 protein. Here the sample spans some 30,000 distinct CDR3 sequences, approximately 5% being singletons. These data belong to a study of early T cells in non-severe SARS-CoV-2 infection. The source material was whole blood. The sequence was collected from an adult who was a healthcare worker with PCR-confirmed SARS-CoV-2 infection or an uninfected control (not recorded which).

CDR3 sequence reads: CASSSRDKMNTEAFF. The CDR3 coding sequence is TGTGCCAGCAGCTCCCGGGACAAAATGAACACTGAAGCTTTCTTT. The genes are TRBV5-4 and TRBJ1-1, with D perhaps matching TRBD1 (6 bases). From germline, CDR1 is SGHNT and CDR2 YYREEE (reference sequence). This CDR3 has 15 residues. Trimming left V 3 bases short and J 0 bases short, with 12 bases between. Full variable domain (missing parts from reference TRBV5-4 and TRBJ1-1): ETGVTQSPTHLIKTRGQQVTLRCSSQSGHNTVSWYQQALGQGPQFIFQYYREEENGRGNFPPRFSGLQFPNYSSELNVNALELDDSALYLCASSSRDKMNTEAFFGQGTRLTVV.